The rows below give T cell receptor beta chains drawn from one sample of a study of cytomegalovirus exposure and HLA in healthy donors. This table comes from immunoSEQ multiplex PCR, and its TCRdb copy is limited to in-frame clones, with some not included. The top ten hold 8.5% to 14% of the sample, which has 80,000 or so clones, over 60% seen once. What was sequenced was PBMCs. These receptors were taken from a middle-aged woman in good health and CMV-seropositive. Each CDR3 is given with its conserved first and last residue. Each record gives: clone size, D gene, J gene, V gene, CDR3 DNA, CDR3 protein. D genes are given only for firm matches. Some rows mark clone size as missing; the rest say once, few, many or name a class of expanded clone.

-,TRBD2,TRBJ2-7,TRBV4-2,TGTGCCAGCAGCCAAGAGGCGACTAGCGGGGCCTACGAGCAGTACTTC,CASSQEATSGAYEQYF
few,-,TRBJ1-1,TRBV5-1,TGCGCCAGCAGCTTGGCGTTTCGCGCGGTGACTCCATCCACTGAAGCTTTCTTT,CASSLAFRAVTPSTEAFF
-,TRBD1,TRBJ2-3,TRBV27,TGTGCCAGCAGACAAGGTGACAGGGGTAATTCGGATACGCAGTATTTT,CASRQGDRGNSDTQYF
-,-,TRBJ2-1,TRBV14,TGTGCCAGCAGCCAAGCCAGGGAGCAGTTCTTC,CASSQAREQFF
-,-,TRBJ2-1,TRBV20-1,TGCAGTGCCAAAGACGGGGATGAGCAGTTCTTC,CSAKDGDEQFF
once,-,TRBJ2-7,TRBV29-1,TGCAGCGTTCTCTCGAAAGGGCCCAGGGTCGAGACCTACGAGCAGTACTTC,CSVLSKGPRVETYEQYF
-,-,TRBJ1-1,TRBV7-2,TGTGCCAGCAGCTTAGTTGCAGGGAACACTGAAGCTTTCTTT,CASSLVAGNTEAFF
-,-,TRBJ2-1,TRBV4-1,TGCGCCAGCAGCCGATTCCCCGTGGCGGGGGCTAACAATGAGCAGTTCTTC,CASSRFPVAGANNEQFF
-,-,TRBJ1-1,TRBV19,TGTGCCAGTAGCTCGAACACTGAAGCTTTCTTT,CASSSNTEAFF
-,TRBD1,TRBJ2-3,TRBV6-5,TGTGCCAGCAGTTACTTGGGACAGAGCACAGATACGCAGTATTTT,CASSYLGQSTDTQYF
-,-,TRBJ2-5,TRBV7-9,TGTGCCAGCACCTCGACGAATTCGGGACAAGGTAAAGAGACCCAGTACTTC,CASTSTNSGQGKETQYF
-,-,TRBJ1-1,TRBV7-8,TGTGCCAGCAGCTTAGTCGGGTTCGGGGAAATGAACACTGAAGCTTTCTTT,CASSLVGFGEMNTEAFF
-,-,TRBJ2-2,TRBV6-1,TGTGCCAGCAGTGTGGGGGACAACGCGAACACCGGGGAGCTGTTTTTT,CASSVGDNANTGELFF
few,TRBD1,TRBJ1-2,TRBV7-9,TGTGCCAGCAGCTCACAACAGGGGGAGGATGGCTACCCCTTC,CASSSQQGEDGYPF
-,-,TRBJ2-7,TRBV5-5,TGTGCCAGCAGCTACAGGGAGAGGGTTACCTACGAGCAGTACTTC,CASSYRERVTYEQYF
few,TRBD2,TRBJ2-2,TRBV5-5,TGTGCCAGCAGCTTGGCGGGAGGCGGGGCCGGGGAGCTGTTTTTT,CASSLAGGGAGELFF
-,TRBD1,TRBJ2-1,TRBV14,TGTGCCAGCAGCCAAGATCGGCATAGGGGGCGCGGTGAGCAGTTCTTC,CASSQDRHRGRGEQFF
-,-,TRBJ2-3,TRBV5-1,TGCGCCAGCAGCTTGATCGGGTTTGAGACAGATACGCAGTATTTT,CASSLIGFETDTQYF
-,TRBD2,TRBJ2-3,TRBV7-8,TGTGCCAGCAGCTGGGTGGCGGGGGGGCAAGTAGATACGCAGTATTTT,CASSWVAGGQVDTQYF
-,-,TRBJ2-2,TRBV5-1,TGCGCCAGCAGCTTGGAACCTAACCAGGGCACCGGGGAGCTGTTTTTT,CASSLEPNQGTGELFF
-,-,TRBJ1-3,TRBV28,TGTGCCAGCAGCGGAGCGACAGTATCGGGAAACACCATATATTTT,CASSGATVSGNTIYF
few,-,TRBJ1-1,TRBV6-1,TGTGCCAGCAGTGAAGGTATAGTAAACACTGAAGCTTTCTTT,CASSEGIVNTEAFF
-,-,TRBJ2-7,TRBV30,TGTGCCTGGTGGAGGGCAGGGGGATACGAGCAGTACTTC,CAWWRAGGYEQYF
-,-,TRBJ1-4,TRBV19,TGTGCCACTAGGGGCCTGGCTAATGAAAAACTGTTTTTT,CATRGLANEKLFF
few,-,TRBJ2-5,TRBV5-6,TGTGCCAGCAGCTTAGAGTTAGAGTCGGAAGAGACCCAGTACTTC,CASSLELESEETQYF
-,TRBD1,TRBJ1-6,TRBV5-1,TGCGCCAGCAACCTATCCGGGACAGGGAATTCACCCCTCCACTTT,CASNLSGTGNSPLHF